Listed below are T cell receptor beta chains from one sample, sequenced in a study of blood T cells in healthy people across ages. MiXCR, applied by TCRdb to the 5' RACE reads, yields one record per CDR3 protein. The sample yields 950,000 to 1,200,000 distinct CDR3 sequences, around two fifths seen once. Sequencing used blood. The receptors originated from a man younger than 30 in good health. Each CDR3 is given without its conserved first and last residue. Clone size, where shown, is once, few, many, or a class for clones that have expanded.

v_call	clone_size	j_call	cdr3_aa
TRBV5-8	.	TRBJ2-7	ASSLGGNRPYEQY
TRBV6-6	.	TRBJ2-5	ASSYSRGNQETQY
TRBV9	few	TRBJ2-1	ASSVGYGVRNEQF
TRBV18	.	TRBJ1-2	ASSPSRDGNYGYT
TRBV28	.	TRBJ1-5	ASSLMDTQPQH
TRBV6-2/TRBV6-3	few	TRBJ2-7	ASNTRTSNYEQY
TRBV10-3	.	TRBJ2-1	ATALAGGDNEQF
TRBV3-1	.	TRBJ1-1	ASSQPGGDTEAF
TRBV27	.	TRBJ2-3	ASSWAGTSTSTDTQY
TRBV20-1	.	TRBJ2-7	SASSPGQEPYEQY
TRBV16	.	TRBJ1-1	ASSLTATGRAF
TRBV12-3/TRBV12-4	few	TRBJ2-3	ASGTWGAGFGTQY
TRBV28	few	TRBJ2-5	ASSLPFLQETQY
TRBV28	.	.	ASSFSGTATYNEQY
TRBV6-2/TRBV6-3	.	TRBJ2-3	ASSYRGASIADTQY
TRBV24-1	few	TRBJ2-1	ATSDSTTSSYNEQF